This TCR beta chain was recorded in a study of early T cells in non-severe SARS-CoV-2 infection. Each CDR3 protein gets one entry after TCRdb re-called the 5' RACE reads with MiXCR. The sample lists 70,000 or so distinct CDR3 sequences; roughly 13% were seen once. This clonotype has just a few counts. The sample comprised whole blood. This TCR derives from an adult who was a healthcare worker with PCR-confirmed SARS-CoV-2 infection or an uninfected control (not recorded which).

The CDR3 loop is CASSREGNQPQHF. CDR3 in DNA: TGTGCCAGCAGCAGGGAGGGCAATCAGCCCCAGCATTTT. J is TRBJ1-5 and V is TRBV7-2; D unresolved. Between the trimmed V and J ends, which lost 5 bases and 2 bases, there was a span of 7 bases. This CDR3 has 13 residues. Looked up from germline, CDR1 is SGHTA and CDR2 is FQGNSA.